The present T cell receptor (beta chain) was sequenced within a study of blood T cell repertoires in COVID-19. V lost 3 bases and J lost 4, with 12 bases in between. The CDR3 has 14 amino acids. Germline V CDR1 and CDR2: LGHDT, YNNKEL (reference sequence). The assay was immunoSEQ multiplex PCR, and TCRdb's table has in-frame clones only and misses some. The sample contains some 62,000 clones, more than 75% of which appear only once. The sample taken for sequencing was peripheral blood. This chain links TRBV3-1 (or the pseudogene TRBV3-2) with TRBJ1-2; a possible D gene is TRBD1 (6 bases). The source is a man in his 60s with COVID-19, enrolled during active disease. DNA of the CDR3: TGTGCCAGCAGCCACCTCCAGGGGAGCTATGGCTACACCTTC. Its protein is CASSHLQGSYGYTF.